The T cell receptor beta chain described here comes from a study of OX40 agonist ivuxolimab in advanced cancers. About the research overall: A male proportion of 70% to 90% was recorded, with mean age about 54 years and range roughly 23 to 79.

Using immunoSEQ multiplex PCR, the repertoire was profiled, and TCRdb retains in-frame clones only, with some absent. Among 30,000 to 40,000 clones listed, about 92% were seen once. This specimen consisted of CD4+ or CD8+ T cells sorted from blood, obtained in a trial of the OX40 agonist ivuxolimab. The receptor's source is an adult with an advanced solid tumor such as melanoma, head and neck, liver or kidney cancer.

The CDR3 coding sequence is TGTGCCAGCAGAGCTGGACTAGCTAGCACAGATACGCAGTATTTT. This translates into CASRAGLASTDTQYF. J is TRBJ2-3 and V is TRBV5-6; 8 bases match TRBD2. This CDR3 has 15 amino acids. Germline V gene lookup returns CDR1 SGHDT and CDR2 YYEEEE. V dropped 5 bases and J dropped 0; count of bases not matched to a gene: 5.